This T cell receptor beta chain was identified during a study of regulatory T cells in long-lasting Graves disease. Study conclusions and caveats: Less diverse TCR repertoires were seen in persistent Graves' patients than in newly diagnosed ones.

V was shortened by 6 bases and J by 2 bases, with 8 bases between the two germline ends. Per the germline V gene, CDR1 is MDHEN and CDR2 is SYDVKM. The CDR3 is made up of 12 amino acids. This clonotype was counted at least ten times. Its antigen remains unidentified. Assembly of TCR beta libraries relied on iRepertoire HTBI primers together with Arm-PCR of CDR3 regions. TCRdb reanalysed the multiplex PCR reads using MiXCR and keeps one entry per CDR3 protein. The data show around 300,000 distinct CDR3 sequences, roughly a fifth seen once. As for time point: persistent/refractory GD, antithyroid drugs over 5 years with positive TRAb. PBMC-derived RNA was used for the TCR library. Patients came from an endocrinology department in Xi'an, China. Collection of peripheral blood (around 10 milliliters) was done using EDTA tubes.

This receptor was taken from a female donor with Graves disease. This material consisted of peripheral blood mononuclear cells (PBMCs), taken when the disease was refractory, from a patient treated with antithyroid drugs. This chain connects TRBV28 to TRBJ2-7, with D perhaps TRBD1 (6 bases). The CDR3 spells CASRRQAYEQYF. In DNA form, the CDR3 reads TGTGCCAGCAGACGACAGGCCTACGAGCAGTACTTC.